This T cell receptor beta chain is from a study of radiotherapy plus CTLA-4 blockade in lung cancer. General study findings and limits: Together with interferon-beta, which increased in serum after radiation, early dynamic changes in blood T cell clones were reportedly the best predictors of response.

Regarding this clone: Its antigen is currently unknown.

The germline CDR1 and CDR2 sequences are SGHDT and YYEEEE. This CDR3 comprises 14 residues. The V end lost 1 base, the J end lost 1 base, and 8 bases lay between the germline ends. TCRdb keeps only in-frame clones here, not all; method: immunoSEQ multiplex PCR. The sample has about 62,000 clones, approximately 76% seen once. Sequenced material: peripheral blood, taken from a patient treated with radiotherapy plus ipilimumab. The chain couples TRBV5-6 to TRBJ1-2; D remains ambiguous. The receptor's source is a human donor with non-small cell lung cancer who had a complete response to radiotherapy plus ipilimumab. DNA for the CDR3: TGTGCCAGCAGCTTGAGAGGAATTAACTATGGCTACACCTTC. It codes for CASSLRGINYGYTF.